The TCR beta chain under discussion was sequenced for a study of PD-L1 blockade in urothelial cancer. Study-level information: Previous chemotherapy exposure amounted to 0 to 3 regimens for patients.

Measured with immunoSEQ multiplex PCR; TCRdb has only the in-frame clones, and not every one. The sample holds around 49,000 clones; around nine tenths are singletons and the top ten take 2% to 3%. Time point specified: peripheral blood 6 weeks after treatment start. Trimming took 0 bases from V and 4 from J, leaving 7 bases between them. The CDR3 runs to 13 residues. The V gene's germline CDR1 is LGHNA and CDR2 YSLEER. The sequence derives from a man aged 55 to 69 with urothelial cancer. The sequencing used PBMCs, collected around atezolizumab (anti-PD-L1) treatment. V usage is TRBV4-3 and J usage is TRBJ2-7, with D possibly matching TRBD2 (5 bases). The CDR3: CASSQDRGYEQYF. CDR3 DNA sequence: TGCGCCAGCAGCCAAGATCGAGGGTACGAGCAGTACTTC.